Listed here is a single T cell receptor (beta chain). J lost 3 bases, V lost 6 bases, and 5 bases had no gene match. The CDR3 has 14 amino acids. CDR1 and CDR2 from the germline V gene are KGHSH and LQKENI. The sample belongs to a study of blood T cell repertoires in COVID-19. The assay was immunoSEQ multiplex PCR, and TCRdb's table has in-frame clones only and misses some. This sample has 150,000 to 180,000 clones, with around 85% found just once. The receptor was isolated from a man aged 55 to 70 with COVID-19, enrolled during active disease. Sequencing was performed on peripheral blood. V gene TRBV18 combines with J gene TRBJ1-1; the match to TRBD1 covers 9 bases. For the CDR3, the DNA is TGTGCCAGCTCCAGGGACAGGGCGGACACTGAAGCTTTCTTT. Residues: CASSRDRADTEAFF.